This T cell receptor (beta chain) emerged from a study of blood T cell repertoires in COVID-19. Study-wide context: Material from acute and convalescent COVID-19 was sourced from the United States, Italy and Spain. PBMCs, B-cell-depleted T cells, or T cells were the source of the cDNA or gDNA that made up the material.

Original processing methods: Cell counts per sample came from amplifying reference gene primers. Generated by immunoSEQ multiplex PCR, the TCRdb table keeps only in-frame clones and is missing some. D and trimming were read from the DNA, whereas the V and J calls and clone size are those reported in that table. The repertoire consists of about 50,000 clones, with around 80% occurring once and the leading ten covering roughly 25%. The germline V gene encodes CDR1 SGHVS and CDR2 FNYEAQ. The V gene end was trimmed by 1 base and the J gene end by 5 bases; junction bases not matched to a gene: 17. The CDR3 sequence is 19 residues long.

The sample comprised peripheral blood. The rearrangement uses TRBV7-6 and TRBJ2-3; TRBD2 aligns across 8 bases. The sequence was collected from a man between 65 and 85 years old with acute or convalescent COVID-19. The CDR3 is CASSLGGATWGLVLDTQYF. The CDR3 coding sequence is TGTGCCAGCAGCTTAGGGGGGGCCACGTGGGGACTAGTGTTAGATACGCAGTATTTT.